Below are 14 T cell receptor beta chains sequenced from a single sample in a study of T cell changes during pregnancy in multiple sclerosis. This table comes from immunoSEQ multiplex PCR, and its TCRdb copy is limited to in-frame clones, with some not included. The table records about 60,000 clones, approximately 91% of them present only once. The specimen comprised CD4+ T cells from peripheral blood mononuclear cells, sampled in the first trimester of pregnancy. These receptors were collected from a female donor with multiple sclerosis, enrolled in a pregnancy study.

The V and J genes are TRBV29-1 and TRBJ1-5, with 10 bases matching TRBD1. The CDR3 length is 14 residues. CDR1 SQVTM and CDR2 ANQGSEA come from the germline V gene. With V trimmed by 4 bases and J by 5 bases, 5 bases remained unmatched. The CDR3, as DNA: TGCAGCGTTGCGGGACAGGGGATCCATCAGCCCCAGCATTTT. Encoded protein: CSVAGQGIHQPQHF. Supplemented by reference TRBV29-1 and TRBJ1-5, the full variable domain reads SAVISQKPSRDICQRGTSLTIQCQVDSQVTMMFWYRQQPGQSLTLIATANQGSEATYESGFVIDKFPISRPNLTFSTLTVSNMSPEDSSIYLCSVAGQGIHQPQHFGDGTRLSIL.

This rearrangement joins TRBV4-3 to TRBJ1-2, with a weak D call TRBD1 (6 bases). The CDR3 consists of 14 residues. The germline V and J ends were trimmed by 3 bases and 6 bases, with 14 bases remaining between them. Germline CDR1 is LGHNA and CDR2 is YSLEER. The CDR3, as DNA: TGCGCCAGCAGCCACCGGGGGGGGGCCAATGGCTACACCTTC. Its translation is CASSHRGGANGYTF.

This chain connects TRBV18 to TRBJ1-3; maybe TRBD1 (6 bases). CDR1 is KGHSH, CDR2 LQKENI, per germline. V shed 2 bases and J shed 0 bases, with 17 bases lying between them. This CDR3 has 18 residues. CDR3 residues: CASSPRPGQFFSGNTIYF. The CDR3 coding sequence is TGTGCCAGCTCACCAAGGCCTGGACAGTTTTTCTCTGGAAACACCATATATTTT. The full variable domain, its missing parts supplied by reference TRBV18 and TRBJ1-3, is NAGVMQNPRHLVRRRGQEARLRCSPMKGHSHVYWYRQLPEEGLKFMVYLQKENIIDESGMPKERFSAEFPKEGPSILRIQQVVRGDSAAYFCASSPRPGQFFSGNTIYFGEGSWLTVV.

The chain employs TRBV10-3 and TRBJ2-3; 12 positions match TRBD2. Germline-derived CDR1 and CDR2 are ENHRY and SYGVKD. This CDR3 has 14 amino acids. The V and J ends lost 6 bases and 3 bases, in that order; junction bases with no gene match: 1. The CDR3 DNA reads as TGTGCCATCAGCGGGACTAGCGGGACAGATACGCAGTATTTT. The encoded protein is CAISGTSGTDTQYF.

This chain links TRBV27 with TRBJ1-5, with a tentative D call TRBD1 (6 bases). The CDR3 has 19 amino acids. In germline, CDR1 is MNHEY, CDR2 SMNVEV (reference sequence). V lost 4 bases, J lost 0 bases, and 22 bases lay in between. DNA of the CDR3: TGTGCCAGCAGTTCTAGAGGGGGTCGCTCCCCCGGTAGCAATCAGCCCCAGCATTTT. Encoded protein: CASSSRGGRSPGSNQPQHF.

J is TRBJ1-2 and V is TRBV5-4; D is perhaps TRBD1 (6 bases). V lost 4 bases and J 4 bases, leaving 14 bases between the germline ends. CDR1 is SGHNT and CDR2 is YYREEE in the germline V gene (reference sequence). This CDR3 spans 14 amino acids. The CDR3 DNA sequence: TGTGCCAGCAGCCCCCGCACAGGGACCTATGGCTACACCTTC. Encoded protein: CASSPRTGTYGYTF.

The chain uses TRBV18 and TRBJ2-3; perhaps TRBD1 as D (5 bases). The CDR3 has 14 amino acids. Per the germline V gene, CDR1 is KGHSH and CDR2 is LQKENI. Trimming removed 5 bases from V and 6 bases from J, with 15 bases in between. The DNA of the CDR3 is TGTGCCAGCTCATCTGGCAGGGAAGCCGATACGCAGTATTTT. Translation gives CASSSGREADTQYF.

J is TRBJ1-5 and V is TRBV4-1, with D unresolved. Germline assignment: CDR1 MGHRA and CDR2 YSYEKL. V was shortened by 1 base and J by 4 bases, with 17 bases between the two germline ends. CDR3 length: 17 residues. CDR3 region: CASSQVTAPELNQPQHF. Written as DNA, the CDR3 is TGCGCCAGCAGCCAAGTAACAGCCCCCGAGCTTAATCAGCCCCAGCATTTT.

The V call is TRBV13, the J call TRBJ2-2; TRBD1 matches 8 bases. After removal of 2 bases from V and 4 bases from J, the junction contained 3 bases not matched to a gene. The CDR3 totals 15 residues. Germline CDR1 and CDR2: PRHDT and FYEKMQ (reference sequence). The CDR3 bases are TGTGCCAGCAGCTTACTGGACAGGGCCACCGGGGAGCTGTTTTTT. This sequence encodes CASSLLDRATGELFF.

J is TRBJ2-6 and V is TRBV19; unclear D gene. Trimming shortened V by 10 bases and J by 0 bases, and 13 bases separated the two germline ends. The CDR3 has 15 residues. Germline CDR1 and CDR2: LNHDA and SQIVND (reference sequence). Here the CDR3 DNA reads TGTGCCACTAGGACGGAGAGCTCTGGGGCCAACGTCCTGACTTTC. This gives the protein CATRTESSGANVLTF. Full variable domain (rest looked up from reference TRBV19 and TRBJ2-6): DGGITQSPKYLFRKEGQNVTLSCEQNLNHDAMYWYRQDPGQGLRLIYYSQIVNDFQKGDIAEGYSVSREKKESFPLTVTSAQKNPTAFYLCATRTESSGANVLTFGAGSRLTVL.

This chain connects TRBV7-8 to TRBJ1-3; D is unresolved. Per germline, CDR1 SGHVS and CDR2 FQNEAQ. The CDR3 totals 18 residues. The V end was cut by 1 base, the J end by 3 bases, with 19 bases between. The CDR3 bases are TGTGCCAGCAGCTTAGTCTTCGGGCGGGGAGTGGGTGGAAACACCATATATTTT. Residues: CASSLVFGRGVGGNTIYF.

This chain joins TRBV6-5 and TRBJ2-7; 10 bases are shared with TRBD2. Trimming took 5 bases from V and 0 from J; bases not matched to a gene: 4. The CDR3 is 15 amino acids. The germline CDR1 and CDR2 sequences are MNHEY and SVGAGI. Here the CDR3 DNA reads TGTGCCAGCAGTCCACTAGCGGGGTCCTCCTACGAGCAGTACTTC. Amino acid sequence: CASSPLAGSSYEQYF.

The V gene is TRBV27, the J gene TRBJ1-4; D gene uncertain. CDR3 size: 15 residues. CDR1 and CDR2 from the germline V gene are MNHEY and SMNVEV (reference sequence). The V end lost 6 bases, the J end lost 5 bases, and 16 bases lay between the germline ends. The CDR3 here is CASRAYGPGNEKLFF. The CDR3 region has the DNA TGTGCCAGCAGAGCCTATGGACCGGGGAATGAAAAACTGTTTTTT.

This chain uses TRBV7-3 with TRBJ2-2; 9 bases line up with TRBD1. V was pared by 4 bases and J by 4 bases, with 13 bases of the junction left unmatched. The CDR3 totals 18 residues. In germline, CDR1 is SGHTA, CDR2 FQGTGA. CDR3 in amino acids: CASSSSPTGGFGTGELFF. CDR3 nucleotides: TGTGCCAGCAGCTCTTCCCCAACAGGGGGCTTTGGCACCGGGGAGCTGTTTTTT.